Reported below is one T cell receptor (beta chain). Its antigen remains unknown. The data were obtained in a study of blood T cells in healthy people across ages. Broader study findings: Long-lived donors had more naive CD4+ cells and higher diversity than aged donors.

CDR3 length equals 15 residues. Germline V lookup: CDR1 DFQATT, CDR2 SNEGSKA (reference sequence). The junction had 10 bases not matched to a gene; V was cut back by 3 bases and J by 2 bases. A J-beta primer mix and a sample-barcoded 5' primer were used in a second PCR of about 6 to 12 cycles. The template-switch adaptor was a 5' adaptor with 12 random nucleotides. It tagged each cDNA molecule. MiXCR, applied by TCRdb to the 5' RACE reads, yields one record per CDR3 protein. This sample has 600,000 to 1,000,000 distinct CDR3 sequences, with 58% found just once. The rearrangement joins TRBV20-1 to TRBJ2-7; TRBD2 matches at 7 bases. The sequencing sample was made of blood. The TCR originated in a man between 25 and 39 years old in good health. The CDR3 here is CSASHRRRGTYEQYF. The CDR3 bases are TGCAGTGCTAGTCACAGGAGGCGGGGGACCTACGAGCAGTACTTC.